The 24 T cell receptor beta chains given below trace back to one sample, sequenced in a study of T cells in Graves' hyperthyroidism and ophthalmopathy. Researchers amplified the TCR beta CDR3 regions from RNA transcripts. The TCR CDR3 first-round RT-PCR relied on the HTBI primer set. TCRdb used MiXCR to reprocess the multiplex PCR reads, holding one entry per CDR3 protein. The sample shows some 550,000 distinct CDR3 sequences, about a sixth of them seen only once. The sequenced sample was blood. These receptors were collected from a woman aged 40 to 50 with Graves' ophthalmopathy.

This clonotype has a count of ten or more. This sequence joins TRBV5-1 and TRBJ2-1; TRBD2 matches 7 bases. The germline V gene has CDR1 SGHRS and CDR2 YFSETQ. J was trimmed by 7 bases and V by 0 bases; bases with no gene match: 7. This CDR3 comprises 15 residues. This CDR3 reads CASSLGWGGRNEQFF. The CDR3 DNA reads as TGCGCCAGCAGCTTGGGTTGGGGGGGGAGGAATGAGCAGTTCTTC.

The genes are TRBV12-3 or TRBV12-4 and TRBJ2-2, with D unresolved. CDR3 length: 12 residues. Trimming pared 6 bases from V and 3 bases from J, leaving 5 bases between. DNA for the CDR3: TGTGCCAGCAGACAGCACACCGGGGAGCTGTTTTTT. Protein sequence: CASRQHTGELFF.

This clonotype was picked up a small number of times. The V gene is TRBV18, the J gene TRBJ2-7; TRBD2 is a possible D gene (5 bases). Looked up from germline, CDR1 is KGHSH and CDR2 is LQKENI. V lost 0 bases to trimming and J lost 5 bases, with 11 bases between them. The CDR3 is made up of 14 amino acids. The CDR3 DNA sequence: TGTGCCAGCTCACCACCGGCGACGAGGGACGAGCAGTACTTC. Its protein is CASSPPATRDEQYF.

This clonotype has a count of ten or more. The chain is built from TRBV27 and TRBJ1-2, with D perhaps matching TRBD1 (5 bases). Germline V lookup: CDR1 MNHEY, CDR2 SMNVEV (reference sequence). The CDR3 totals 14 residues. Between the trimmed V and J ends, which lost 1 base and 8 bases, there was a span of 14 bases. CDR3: CASSLYGRVGGYTF. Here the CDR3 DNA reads TGTGCCAGCAGTTTATATGGCAGGGTAGGCGGCTACACCTTC.

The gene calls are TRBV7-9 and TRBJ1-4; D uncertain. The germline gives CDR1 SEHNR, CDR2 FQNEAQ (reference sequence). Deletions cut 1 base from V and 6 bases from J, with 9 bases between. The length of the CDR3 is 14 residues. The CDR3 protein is CASSLGNGDEKLFF. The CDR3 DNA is TGTGCCAGCAGCTTAGGTAACGGTGATGAAAAACTGTTTTTT. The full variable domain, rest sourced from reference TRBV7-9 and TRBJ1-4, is DTGVSQNPRHKITKRGQNVTFRCDPISEHNRLYWYRQTLGQGPEFLTYFQNEAQLEKSRLLSDRFSAERPKGSFSTLEIQRTEQGDSAMYLCASSLGNGDEKLFFGSGTQLSVL.

As DNA, the CDR3 is TGTGCCAGCAGCGTAGGGGTCGCTAGCGGACCCTACGAGCAGTACTTC. This encodes CASSVGVASGPYEQYF. J is TRBJ2-7 and V is TRBV9, with 7 bases that match TRBD2. Germline V gene sequence: CDR1 SGDLS, CDR2 YYNGEE. V dropped 0 bases and J dropped 2; count of bases not matched to a gene: 8. The CDR3 runs to 16 residues.

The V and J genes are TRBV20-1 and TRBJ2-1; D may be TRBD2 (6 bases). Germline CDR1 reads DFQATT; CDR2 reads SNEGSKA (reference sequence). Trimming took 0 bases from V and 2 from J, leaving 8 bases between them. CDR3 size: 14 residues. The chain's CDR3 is CSAREGGTYNEQFF. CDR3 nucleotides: TGCAGTGCTAGAGAGGGGGGTACCTACAATGAGCAGTTCTTC.

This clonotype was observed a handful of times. The chain's CDR3 is CASSKRDNEQFF. CDR3 sequence (DNA): TGCGCCAGCAGCAAAAGGGACAATGAGCAGTTCTTC. V and J are TRBV4-1 and TRBJ2-1, with D uncertain. The CDR3 extends over 12 amino acids. V lost 5 bases, J lost 5 bases, and 7 bases lay in between. Germline CDR1 and CDR2: MGHRA and YSYEKL.

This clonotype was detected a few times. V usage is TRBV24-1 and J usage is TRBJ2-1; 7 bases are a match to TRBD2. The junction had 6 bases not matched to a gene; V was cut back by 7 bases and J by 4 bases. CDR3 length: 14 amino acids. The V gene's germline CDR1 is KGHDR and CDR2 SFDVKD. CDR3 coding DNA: TGTGCCACCAGAAGGGGCGGGGGATACAATGAGCAGTTCTTC. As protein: CATRRGGGYNEQFF.

The CDR3, as DNA: TGCGCCAGCAGCCCCCAAGGTGTAGCGAACCTAGCCAAAAACATTCAGTACTTC. Its translation: CASSPQGVANLAKNIQYF. The chain is built from TRBV4-1 and TRBJ2-4, with D perhaps matching TRBD2 (5 bases). V was pared by 4 bases and J by 0 bases, with 19 bases between. The CDR3 runs to 18 residues. CDR1 is MGHRA and CDR2 is YSYEKL in the germline V gene.

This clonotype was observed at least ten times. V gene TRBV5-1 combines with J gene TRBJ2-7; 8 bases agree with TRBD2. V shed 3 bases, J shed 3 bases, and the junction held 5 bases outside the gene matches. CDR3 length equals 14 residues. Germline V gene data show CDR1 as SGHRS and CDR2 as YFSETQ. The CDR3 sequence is CASSSSGSVYEQYF. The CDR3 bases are TGCGCCAGCAGCTCAAGCGGGAGTGTCTACGAGCAGTACTTC.

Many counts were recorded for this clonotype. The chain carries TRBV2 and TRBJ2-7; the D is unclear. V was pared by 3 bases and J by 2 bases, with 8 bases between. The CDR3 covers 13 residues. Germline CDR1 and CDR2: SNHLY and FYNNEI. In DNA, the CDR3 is TGTGCCAGCAGTGATGTCAGCGCCTACGAGCAGTACTTC. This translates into CASSDVSAYEQYF.

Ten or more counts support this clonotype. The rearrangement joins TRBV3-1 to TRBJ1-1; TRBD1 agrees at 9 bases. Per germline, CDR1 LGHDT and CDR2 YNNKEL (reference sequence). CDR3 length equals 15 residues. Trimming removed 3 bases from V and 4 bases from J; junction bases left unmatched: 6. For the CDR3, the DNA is TGTGCCAGCAGCCAGGCCGGGACAGGGTTCACTGAAGCTTTCTTT. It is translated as CASSQAGTGFTEAFF. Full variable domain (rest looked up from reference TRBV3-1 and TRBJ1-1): DTAVSQTPKYLVTQMGNDKSIKCEQNLGHDTMYWYKQDSKKFLKIMFSYNNKELIINETVPNRFSPKSPDKAHLNLHINSLELGDSAVYFCASSQAGTGFTEAFFGQGTRLTVV.

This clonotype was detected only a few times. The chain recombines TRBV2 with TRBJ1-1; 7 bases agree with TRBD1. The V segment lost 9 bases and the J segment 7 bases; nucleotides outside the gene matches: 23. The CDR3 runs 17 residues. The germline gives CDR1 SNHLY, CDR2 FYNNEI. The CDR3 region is CASILKTGLGALNEAFF. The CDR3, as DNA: TGTGCCAGTATCCTAAAGACAGGGCTAGGCGCCCTGAATGAAGCTTTCTTT.

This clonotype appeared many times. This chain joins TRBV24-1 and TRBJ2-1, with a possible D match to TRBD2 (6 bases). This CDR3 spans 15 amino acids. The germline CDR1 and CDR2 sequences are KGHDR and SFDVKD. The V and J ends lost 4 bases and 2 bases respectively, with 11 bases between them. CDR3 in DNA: TGTGCCACCAGTGAAAGCGGGTCCACCTACAATGAGCAGTTCTTC. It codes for CATSESGSTYNEQFF.

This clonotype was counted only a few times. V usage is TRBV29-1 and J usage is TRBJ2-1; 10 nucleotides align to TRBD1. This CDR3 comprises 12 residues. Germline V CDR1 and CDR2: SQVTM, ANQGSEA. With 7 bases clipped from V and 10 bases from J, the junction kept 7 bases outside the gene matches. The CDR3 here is CSEGTGAREQFF. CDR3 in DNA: TGCAGCGAGGGGACAGGGGCCCGCGAGCAGTTCTTC.

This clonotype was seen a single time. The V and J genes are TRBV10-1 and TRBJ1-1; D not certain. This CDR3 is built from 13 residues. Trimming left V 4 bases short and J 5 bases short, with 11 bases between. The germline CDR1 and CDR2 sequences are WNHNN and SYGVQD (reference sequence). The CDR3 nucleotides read TGCGCCAGCAGTGTAACCTTTGGAACTGAAGCTTTCTTT. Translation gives CASSVTFGTEAFF.

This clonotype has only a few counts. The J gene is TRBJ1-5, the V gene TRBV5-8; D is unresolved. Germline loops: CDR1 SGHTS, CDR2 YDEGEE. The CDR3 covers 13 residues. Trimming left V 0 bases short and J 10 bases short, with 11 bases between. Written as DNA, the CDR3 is TGTGCCAGCAGCTTGGAAAGGGTTGGACCCCAGCATTTT. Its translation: CASSLERVGPQHF.

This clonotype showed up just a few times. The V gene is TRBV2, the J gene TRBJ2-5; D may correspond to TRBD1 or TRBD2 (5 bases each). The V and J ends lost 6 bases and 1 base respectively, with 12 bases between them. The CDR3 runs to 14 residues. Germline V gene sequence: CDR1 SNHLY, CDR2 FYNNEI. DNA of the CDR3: TGTGCCAGCAGCCGCCAGGGAGTCCAAGAGACCCAGTACTTC. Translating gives CASSRQGVQETQYF.

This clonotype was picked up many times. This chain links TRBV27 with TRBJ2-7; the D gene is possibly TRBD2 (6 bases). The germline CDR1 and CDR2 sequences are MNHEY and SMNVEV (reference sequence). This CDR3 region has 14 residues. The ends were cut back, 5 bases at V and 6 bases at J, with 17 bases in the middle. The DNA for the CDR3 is TGTGCCAGCAGTAGCCTCGGGGGTAAACCCGAGCAGTACTTC. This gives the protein CASSSLGGKPEQYF.

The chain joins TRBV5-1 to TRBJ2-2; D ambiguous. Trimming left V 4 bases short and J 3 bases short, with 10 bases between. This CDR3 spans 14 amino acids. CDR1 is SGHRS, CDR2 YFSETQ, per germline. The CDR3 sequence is CASSVREDTGELFF. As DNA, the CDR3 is TGCGCCAGCAGCGTTAGAGAGGACACCGGGGAGCTGTTTTTT. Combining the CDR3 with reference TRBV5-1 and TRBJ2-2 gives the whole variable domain KAGVTQTPRYLIKTRGQQVTLSCSPISGHRSVSWYQQTPGQGLQFLFEYFSETQRNKGNFPGRFSGRQFSNSRSEMNVSTLELGDSALYLCASSVREDTGELFFGEGSRLTVL.

CDR3 in amino acids: CASSEVKGGGSGELFF. The DNA of the CDR3 is TGTGCCAGCAGTGAAGTCAAGGGAGGGGGATCCGGGGAGCTGTTTTTT. The chain links TRBV6-1 to TRBJ2-2; TRBD2 is a possible D gene (7 bases). In germline, CDR1 is MNHNS, CDR2 SASEGT. V was cut by 1 base and J by 6 bases, with 15 bases left in between. This CDR3 has 16 residues.

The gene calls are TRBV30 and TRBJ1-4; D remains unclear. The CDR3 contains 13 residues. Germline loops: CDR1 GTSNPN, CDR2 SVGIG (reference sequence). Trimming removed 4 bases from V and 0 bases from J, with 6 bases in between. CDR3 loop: CAWTATTNEKLFF. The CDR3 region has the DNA TGTGCCTGGACGGCAACAACTAATGAAAAACTGTTTTTT.

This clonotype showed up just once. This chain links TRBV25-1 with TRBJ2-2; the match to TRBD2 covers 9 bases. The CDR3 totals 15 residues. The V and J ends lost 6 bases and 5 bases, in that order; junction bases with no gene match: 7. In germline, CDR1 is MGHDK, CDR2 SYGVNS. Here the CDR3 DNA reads TGTGCCAGCAGCCCGAGCGGGGGGTGGACCGGGGAGCTGTTTTTT. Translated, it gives CASSPSGGWTGELFF. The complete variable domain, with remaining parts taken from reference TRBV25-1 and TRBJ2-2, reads EADIYQTPRYLVIGTGKKITLECSQTMGHDKMYWYQQDPGMELHLIHYSYGVNSTEKGDLSSESTVSRIRTEHFPLTLESARPSHTSQYLCASSPSGGWTGELFFGEGSRLTVL.